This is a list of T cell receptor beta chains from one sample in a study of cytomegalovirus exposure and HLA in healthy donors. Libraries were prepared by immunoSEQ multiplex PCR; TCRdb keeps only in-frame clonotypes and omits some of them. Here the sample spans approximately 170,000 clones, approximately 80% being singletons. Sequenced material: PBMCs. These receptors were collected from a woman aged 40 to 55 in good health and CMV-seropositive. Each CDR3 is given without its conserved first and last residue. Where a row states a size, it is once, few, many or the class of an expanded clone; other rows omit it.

CDR3: ASMKERESTEQF
size: .
V: TRBV19
J: TRBJ2-1

CDR3: ASSLAGGANTGELF
size: .
V: TRBV5-4
J: TRBJ2-2

CDR3: ASSLDPTVNYGYT
size: .
V: TRBV27
J: TRBJ1-2

CDR3: ASSLGWATKNIQY
size: .
V: TRBV28
J: TRBJ2-4

CDR3: ASSLGVAGEGYT
size: .
V: TRBV9
J: TRBJ1-2

CDR3: ASSPTGSTERVGNTIY
size: few
V: TRBV27
J: TRBJ1-3

CDR3: ASSLGSGGLGYT
size: .
V: TRBV5-1
J: TRBJ1-2

CDR3: ASTPPGTGKGELF
size: .
V: TRBV19
J: TRBJ2-2

CDR3: ASSQGGGIPTDTQY
size: few
V: TRBV14
J: TRBJ2-3

CDR3: ASSPGTGAGSSYEQY
size: .
V: TRBV5-4
J: TRBJ2-7

CDR3: ASSLGGKQGNYGYT
size: .
V: TRBV5-4
J: TRBJ1-2

CDR3: ASSDGGTNEKLF
size: .
V: TRBV2
J: TRBJ1-4

CDR3: ASSPGTPQETQY
size: .
V: TRBV18
J: TRBJ2-5

CDR3: AWSVNRGGEQY
size: few
V: TRBV30
J: TRBJ2-7

CDR3: ASSPLAGVNEQY
size: .
V: TRBV9
J: TRBJ2-7

CDR3: ASSILGQGRGYT
size: .
V: TRBV19
J: TRBJ1-2

CDR3: ASMRTVPNTEAF
size: few
V: TRBV5-4
J: TRBJ1-1

CDR3: ASSYSGRVDSPLH
size: .
V: TRBV6-5
J: TRBJ1-6

CDR3: ASSTSSGVVSNEQF
size: .
V: TRBV6-6
J: TRBJ2-1

CDR3: AISEASGTVTDTQY
size: few
V: TRBV10-3
J: TRBJ2-3

CDR3: ASSQRGTGYNSPLH
size: .
V: TRBV27
J: TRBJ1-6

CDR3: ASSSPGQGNTEAF
size: .
V: TRBV5-4
J: TRBJ1-1

CDR3: ASSHMGQDSGYT
size: .
V: TRBV5-4
J: TRBJ1-2

CDR3: ASSEAGTGYSNQPQH
size: .
V: TRBV6-1
J: TRBJ1-5

CDR3: ASTLDSLNTEAF
size: .
V: TRBV2
J: TRBJ1-1

CDR3: ASSSQGALNNEQF
size: few
V: TRBV7-2
J: TRBJ2-1

CDR3: ASSRTQSSYEQY
size: .
V: TRBV25-1
J: TRBJ2-7

CDR3: ASSLVELGGEQF
size: .
V: TRBV11-2
J: TRBJ2-1

CDR3: ASSTGTGVPFEQY
size: few
V: TRBV5-4
J: TRBJ2-7

CDR3: ASSLQGPNYGYT
size: .
V: TRBV5-1
J: TRBJ1-2

CDR3: ASSQVPGETYEQY
size: .
V: TRBV4-3
J: TRBJ2-7

CDR3: ASRAPGQGLYEQY
size: .
V: TRBV6-5
J: TRBJ2-7

CDR3: ASSSLAGGTDTQY
size: few
V: TRBV5-4
J: TRBJ2-3

CDR3: ASSIRGGNTEAF
size: few
V: TRBV19
J: TRBJ1-1

CDR3: ASMTEGQGKKTQY
size: .
V: TRBV2
J: TRBJ2-5

CDR3: ASSLQINSPLH
size: .
V: TRBV7-2
J: TRBJ1-6

CDR3: ASSYGGGGLDTEAF
size: few
V: TRBV6-5
J: TRBJ1-1

CDR3: ASKGTDYNSPLH
size: .
V: TRBV7-2
J: TRBJ1-6

CDR3: ASSTTEEGPFPYGYT
size: .
V: TRBV19
J: TRBJ1-2

CDR3: SVELGLLNTEAF
size: .
V: TRBV29-1
J: TRBJ1-1

CDR3: ASSQDVGRNTEAF
size: few
V: TRBV4-2
J: TRBJ1-1

CDR3: ASSLGTSIVEQY
size: .
V: TRBV2
J: TRBJ2-7